Listed below are T cell receptor beta chains from one sample, sequenced in a study of CD8+ T cells in alopecia areata. The protocol was immunoSEQ multiplex PCR, while the TCRdb copy is restricted to in-frame clones and leaves out a portion. The sample lists 150,000 to 200,000 clones, about 71% occurring once. The sequencing used CD4+ T cells sorted from blood, collected at week 4, from a patient treated with tofacitinib. The receptors derive from a human donor with alopecia areata. Both conserved end residues are part of each CDR3. The order of the fields is V gene, D gene, clone size, J gene, CDR3 protein, CDR3 DNA. The D gene is left open where the match is weak. Part of the rows lack a size; the others show once, few, many or a class for expanded clones.

>TRBV9|NA|few|TRBJ2-3
CASSARPSSTDTQYF
TGTGCCAGCAGCGCCCGACCGTCTAGCACAGATACGCAGTATTTT
>TRBV11-2|TRBD2|NA|TRBJ2-2
CASSLELAGATGELFF
TGTGCCAGCAGCTTAGAGCTAGCGGGGGCCACCGGGGAGCTGTTTTTT
>TRBV7-9|TRBD1|NA|TRBJ1-6
CASSLRDRNSPLHF
TGTGCCAGCAGCCTCCGGGACAGGAATTCACCCCTCCACTTT
>TRBV11-2|NA|NA|TRBJ2-5
CASSLARGAAETQYF
TGTGCCAGCAGCTTAGCCCGCGGGGCCGCGGAGACCCAGTACTTC
>TRBV6-5|NA|few|TRBJ2-5
CASSFSILQETQYF
TGTGCCAGCAGTTTCTCTATCCTCCAAGAGACCCAGTACTTC
>TRBV5-1|TRBD2|few|TRBJ2-1
CASSGTRHNEQFF
TGCGCCAGCTCCGGGACTAGGCACAATGAGCAGTTCTTC
>TRBV30|TRBD1|NA|TRBJ2-3
CACQQGPSTDTQYF
TGTGCCTGCCAACAGGGGCCTAGCACAGATACGCAGTATTTT
>TRBV4-3|NA|few|TRBJ1-1
CASSQNNMNTEAFF
TGCGCCAGCAGCCAAAACAACATGAACACTGAAGCTTTCTTT
>TRBV19|NA|NA|TRBJ1-1
CASSIRGFTEAFF
TGTGCCAGTAGTATAAGAGGGTTCACTGAAGCTTTCTTT
>TRBV25-1|TRBD1|few|TRBJ1-1
CASSEWGTGGLNTEAFF
TGTGCCAGCAGTGAATGGGGAACAGGGGGCCTGAACACTGAAGCTTTCTTT
>TRBV29-1|TRBD2|NA|TRBJ2-5
CSVATRLAGGETQYF
TGCAGCGTTGCCACCCGACTAGCGGGGGGGGAGACCCAGTACTTC
>TRBV29-1|TRBD2|NA|TRBJ2-1
CSVFIAGGPVNEQFF
TGCAGCGTCTTCATAGCGGGGGGGCCAGTAAATGAGCAGTTCTTC
>TRBV11-2|NA|NA|TRBJ1-6
CASSLVSAPGSYNSPLHF
NA
>TRBV7-2|NA|few|TRBJ1-3
CASSAQGRPSGNTIYF
TGTGCCAGCAGCGCACAGGGTCGGCCCTCTGGAAACACCATATATTTT
>TRBV30|NA|NA|TRBJ1-1
CAWSGDGDTEAFF
TGTGCCTGGAGTGGGGATGGGGACACTGAAGCTTTCTTT
>TRBV6-1|NA|NA|TRBJ2-1
CATSWTANEQFF
TGTGCCACCTCCTGGACGGCCAATGAGCAGTTCTTC
>TRBV25-1|NA|few|TRBJ1-6
CASSLTVSSYNSPLHF
TGTGCCAGCAGTTTGACAGTGAGCTCCTATAATTCACCCCTCCACTTT
>TRBV25-1|NA|NA|TRBJ2-2
CASSEYNMEGRTGELFF
TGTGCCAGCAGTGAATATAATATGGAGGGCCGCACCGGGGAGCTGTTTTTT
>TRBV6-5|NA|NA|TRBJ1-5
CASLGSNQPQHF
TGTGCCAGCCTAGGGAGCAATCAGCCCCAGCATTTT
>TRBV13|NA|NA|TRBJ2-7
CASSLVGGSNYEQYF
TGTGCCAGCAGCTTAGTTGGGGGGTCAAACTACGAGCAGTACTTC
>TRBV5-1|TRBD1|few|TRBJ1-4
CASSLGQGGFEKLFF
TGCGCCAGCAGCTTGGGGCAAGGGGGCTTTGAAAAACTGTTTTTT
>TRBV18|NA|once|TRBJ1-2
CASSPEGNYGYTF
TGTGCCAGCTCACCAGAGGGTAACTATGGCTACACCTTC